This TCR beta chain was obtained from a study of blood T cells in healthy people across ages. Donors were systemically healthy Caucasian individuals from Russia aged 6 to 90 years. With regard to this clonotype: Antigen specificity is unknown.

Combining a sample-barcoded 5' primer with a J-beta primer mix, a second PCR ran for about 7 to 11 cycles. TCRdb redid the calling of the 5' RACE reads with MiXCR, one entry per CDR3 protein. The table has 910,000 or so distinct CDR3 sequences, roughly 51% seen once. The germline V gene has CDR1 SGHTA and CDR2 FQGNSA. Trimming pared 5 bases from V and 1 base from J, leaving 8 bases between. The CDR3 has 13 amino acids. Study-level points and caveats: Naive T cell percentage showed a strong correlation with TCR beta diversity. The long-lived group displayed more naive CD4+ cells, plus higher diversity, than the aged donors did. PBMCs went unsorted, and a conclusive naive versus antigen-experienced comparison was therefore prevented.

The sequenced sample consisted of blood. The clonotype comes from a woman aged 55-75 years in good health. V and J are TRBV7-2 and TRBJ1-1; the D is unclear. CDR3 region: CASSVRRNTEAFF. The CDR3 bases are TGTGCCAGCAGCGTTCGACGGAACACTGAAGCTTTCTTT.